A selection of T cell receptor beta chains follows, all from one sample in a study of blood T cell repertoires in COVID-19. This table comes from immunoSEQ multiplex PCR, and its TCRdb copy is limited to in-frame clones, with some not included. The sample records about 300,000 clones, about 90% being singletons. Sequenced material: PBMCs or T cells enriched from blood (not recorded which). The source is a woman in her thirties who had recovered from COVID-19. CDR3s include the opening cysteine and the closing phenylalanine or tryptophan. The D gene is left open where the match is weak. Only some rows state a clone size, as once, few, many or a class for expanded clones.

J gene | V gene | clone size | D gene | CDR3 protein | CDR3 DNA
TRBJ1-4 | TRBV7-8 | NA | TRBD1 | CASGEQGAPTNEKLFF | TGTGCCAGCGGCGAGCAGGGGGCGCCGACTAATGAAAAACTGTTTTTT
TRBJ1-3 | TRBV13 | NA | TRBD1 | CASSLRGGRASGNTIYF | TGTGCCAGCAGCCTCAGAGGGGGCAGGGCATCGGGAAACACCATATATTTT
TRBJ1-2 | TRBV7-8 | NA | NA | CASSLDGDGYTF | TGTGCCAGCAGCTTAGACGGGGATGGCTACACCTTC
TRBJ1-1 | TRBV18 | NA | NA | CASSPGQWPTEAFF | TGTGCCAGCTCACCAGGACAGTGGCCTACTGAAGCTTTCTTT
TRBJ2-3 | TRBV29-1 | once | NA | CSVVWSGTSTDTQYF | TGCAGCGTGGTTTGGTCCGGGACTAGCACAGATACGCAGTATTTT
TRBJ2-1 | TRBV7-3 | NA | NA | CASSLTIGVSEQFF | TGTGCCAGCAGCCTAACAATCGGGGTCAGTGAGCAGTTCTTC
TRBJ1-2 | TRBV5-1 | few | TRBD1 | CASHPGQDYGYTF | TGCGCCAGCCACCCGGGACAGGACTATGGCTACACCTTC
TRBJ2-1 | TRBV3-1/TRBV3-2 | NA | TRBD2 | CASLRVAGGSHNEQFF | TGTGCCAGCCTGCGGGTAGCGGGGGGCAGCCACAATGAGCAGTTCTTC
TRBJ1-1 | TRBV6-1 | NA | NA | CASSEWSRGGTEAFF | TGTGCCAGCAGTGAATGGAGCCGAGGGGGCACTGAAGCTTTCTTT
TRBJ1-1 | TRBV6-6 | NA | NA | CASSYPSAGGTEAFF | TGTGCCAGCAGTTACCCCTCGGCGGGGGGTACTGAAGCTTTCTTT
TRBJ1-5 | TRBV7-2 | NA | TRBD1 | CASMRQGAGQPQHF | TGTGCCAGCATGAGACAGGGGGCCGGTCAGCCCCAGCATTTT
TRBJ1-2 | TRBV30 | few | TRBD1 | CAWFRDRPSGYTF | TGTGCCTGGTTCCGGGACAGGCCCTCTGGCTACACCTTC
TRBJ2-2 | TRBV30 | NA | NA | CAWSVVRANTGELFF | TGTGCCTGGAGTGTTGTCAGGGCGAACACCGGGGAGCTGTTTTTT
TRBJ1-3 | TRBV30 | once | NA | CAWSVEGNTIYF | TGTGCCTGGAGTGTTGAGGGAAACACCATATATTTT
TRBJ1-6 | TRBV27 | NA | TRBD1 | CASSPTGGKSPLHF | TGTGCCAGCAGCCCAACAGGGGGCAAGTCACCCCTCCACTTT
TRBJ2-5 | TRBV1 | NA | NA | CTSSPLAGWQETQYF | TGCACCAGCAGCCCACTAGCGGGGTGGCAAGAGACCCAGTACTTC
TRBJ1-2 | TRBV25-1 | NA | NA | CASTKLGADGYTF | TGTGCCAGCACCAAATTGGGGGCCGATGGCTACACCTTC
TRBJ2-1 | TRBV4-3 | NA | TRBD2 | CASSESAGGPYEQFF | TGCGCCAGCAGCGAATCAGCGGGGGGGCCTTATGAGCAGTTCTTC
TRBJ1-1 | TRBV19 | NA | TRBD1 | CASSVRTGNTEAFF | TGTGCCAGTAGTGTTCGGACAGGAAACACTGAAGCTTTCTTT
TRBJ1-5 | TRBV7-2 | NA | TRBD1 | CASRSGQGRNQPQHF | TGTGCCAGCAGGTCGGGACAGGGAAGGAATCAGCCCCAGCATTTT
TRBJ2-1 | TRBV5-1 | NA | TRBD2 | CASSLAGTSGGNEQFF | TGCGCCAGCAGCTTGGCCGGGACTAGCGGGGGTAATGAGCAGTTCTTC
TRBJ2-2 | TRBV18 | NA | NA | CASSLAGQPNTGELFF | TGTGCCAGCTCACTCGCGGGACAGCCGAACACCGGGGAGCTGTTTTTT
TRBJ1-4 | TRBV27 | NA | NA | CASSLQGRNEKLFF | TGTGCCAGCAGTCTACAGGGACGGAATGAAAAACTGTTTTTT
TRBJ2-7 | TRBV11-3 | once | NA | CASSATGGVHEQYF | TGTGCCAGCAGCGCGACAGGAGGAGTCCACGAGCAGTACTTC
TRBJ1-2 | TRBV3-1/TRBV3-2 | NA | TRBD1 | CASSLTGTGVGYTF | TGTGCCAGCAGCCTAACCGGGACAGGGGTTGGCTACACCTTC
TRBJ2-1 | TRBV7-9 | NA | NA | CASSRVGSYNEQFF | TGTGCCAGCAGCCGGGTTGGCTCCTACAATGAGCAGTTCTTC
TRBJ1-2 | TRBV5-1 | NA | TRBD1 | CASSLVAGGYRYGYTF | TGCGCCAGCAGCTTGGTGGCAGGGGGGTATCGCTATGGCTACACCTTC
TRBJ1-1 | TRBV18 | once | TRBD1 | CASSPRGTGATGNTEAFF | TGTGCCAGCTCACCGAGAGGGACAGGGGCTACCGGGAACACTGAAGCTTTCTTT
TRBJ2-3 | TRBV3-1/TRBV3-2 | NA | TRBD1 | CASSLGTGPQYF | TGTGCCAGCAGCCTTGGGACAGGTCCCCAGTATTTT
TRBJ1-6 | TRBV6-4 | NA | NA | CASRAEPNSPLHF | TGTGCCAGCAGGGCTGAACCAAATTCACCCCTCCACTTT
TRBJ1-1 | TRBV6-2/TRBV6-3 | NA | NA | CASSYSLGPEAFF | TGTGCCAGCAGTTACTCACTGGGCCCTGAAGCTTTCTTT
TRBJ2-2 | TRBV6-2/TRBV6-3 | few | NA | CASSKDTDTGELFF | TGTGCCAGCAGTAAAGACACGGACACCGGGGAGCTGTTTTTT
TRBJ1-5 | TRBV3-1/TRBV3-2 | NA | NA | CASSQDRRRGQPQHF | TGTGCCAGCAGCCAAGATAGACGGCGGGGTCAGCCCCAGCATTTT
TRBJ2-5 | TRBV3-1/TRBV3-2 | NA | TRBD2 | CASSQFAGVPQETQYF | TGTGCCAGCAGCCAATTTGCGGGGGTTCCACAAGAGACCCAGTACTTC
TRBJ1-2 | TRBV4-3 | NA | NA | CASSQDARRGDYGYTF | TGCGCCAGCAGCCAAGATGCCCGGCGGGGAGACTATGGCTACACCTTC
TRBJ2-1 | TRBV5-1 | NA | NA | CASSSTLNEQFF | TGCGCCAGCAGTAGTACCCTCAATGAGCAGTTCTTC
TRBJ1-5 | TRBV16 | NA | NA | CASSQGGGLGNQPQHF | TGTGCCAGCAGCCAAGGGGGCGGGCTCGGCAATCAGCCCCAGCATTTT
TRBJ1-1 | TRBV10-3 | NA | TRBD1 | CAIRSGQRAFF | TGTGCCATTCGTTCGGGACAGCGCGCTTTCTTT
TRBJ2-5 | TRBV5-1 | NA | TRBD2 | CASSLAGGKQETQYF | TGCGCCAGCAGCTTAGCGGGGGGCAAACAAGAGACCCAGTACTTC
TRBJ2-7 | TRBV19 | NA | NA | CASSTSGTSYEQYF | TGTGCCAGTAGTACGTCCGGGACTTCCTACGAGCAGTACTTC
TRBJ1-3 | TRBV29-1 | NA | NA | CSVLSISGNTIYF | TGCAGCGTCCTCAGTATCTCTGGAAACACCATATATTTT